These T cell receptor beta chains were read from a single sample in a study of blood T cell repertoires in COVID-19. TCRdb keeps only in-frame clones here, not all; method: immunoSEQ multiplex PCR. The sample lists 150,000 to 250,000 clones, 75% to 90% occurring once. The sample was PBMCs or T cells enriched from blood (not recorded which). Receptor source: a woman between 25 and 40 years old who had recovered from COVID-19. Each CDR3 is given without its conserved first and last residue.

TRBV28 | ASSLGRSSYT
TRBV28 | ASTRPRGDKRAISNQPQH
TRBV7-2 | ASSLDIPYGYT
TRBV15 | ATSQGSQETQY
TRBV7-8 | ASSPRQGSAF
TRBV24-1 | ATSGRDMSSGANVLT
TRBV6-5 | ASKRQGSLTGELF
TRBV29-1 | SVGQATGYGYT
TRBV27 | ASSLNQGFAEAF
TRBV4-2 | ASSQVDRDRRTPRPQH
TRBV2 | ARTRPGTANTEAF
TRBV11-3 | ASSLGASGRYNEQF
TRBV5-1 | ASSSPGTSDYEQY
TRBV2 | ASSVDENEQF
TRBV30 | ARGRQGGGEAF
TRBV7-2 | ASSTSAGAGNEQF
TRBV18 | ASSGLAASSEQF
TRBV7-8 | ASSPHRDTRDEKLF
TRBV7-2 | ASSPLSRAREAF
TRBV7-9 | ASSSDQGKAF
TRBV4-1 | ASSPRAGDTEAF
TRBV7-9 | ANEGAGNTIY
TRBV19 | ASSETGTSGSRRRNEQF
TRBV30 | AWTTLASFHEQY
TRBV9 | ASSEDRGPFGYT
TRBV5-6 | ASSLGMASGTYEQY
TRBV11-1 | ASSLLHPTDTQY
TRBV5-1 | ASSLDAGGGTDTQY
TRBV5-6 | ASSLTRNTGELF
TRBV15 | ATSRPGTSGRGADEQF
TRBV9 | ASSVLGSSGRSNTGELF
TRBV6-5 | ASSYGVQGTNEKLF
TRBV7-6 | ATRGGAGNEQF
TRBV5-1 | ASSPRQLGLSGYT
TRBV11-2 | ASSAWGVTEAF
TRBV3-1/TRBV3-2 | ASSQGGRRNYGYT
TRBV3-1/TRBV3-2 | ASSQAGANTGELF
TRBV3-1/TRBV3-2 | ASSQPGQGNYGYT
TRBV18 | ASSPPLRQEAF
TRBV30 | AWSPSLAGGPRETQY
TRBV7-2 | ASSSLNTGELF
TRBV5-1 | ASSLVGRRDNEQF
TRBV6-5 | ASSSPGLLREQY
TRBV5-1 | ASSHARGRSNQPQH